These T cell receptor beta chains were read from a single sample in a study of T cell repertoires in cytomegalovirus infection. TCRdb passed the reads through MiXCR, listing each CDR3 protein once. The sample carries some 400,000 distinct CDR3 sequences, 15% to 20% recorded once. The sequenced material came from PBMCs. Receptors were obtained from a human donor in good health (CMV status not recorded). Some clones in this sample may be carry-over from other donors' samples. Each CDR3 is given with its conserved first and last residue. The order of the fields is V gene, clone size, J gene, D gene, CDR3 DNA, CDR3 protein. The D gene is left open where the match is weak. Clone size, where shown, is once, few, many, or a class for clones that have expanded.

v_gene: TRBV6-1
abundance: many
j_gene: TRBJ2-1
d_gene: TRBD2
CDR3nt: TGTGCCAGCAGTGAGGGGGGAGGGGACTACAATGAGCAGTTCTTC
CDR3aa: CASSEGGGDYNEQFF

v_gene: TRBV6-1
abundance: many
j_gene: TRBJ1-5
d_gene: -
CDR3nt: TGTGCCAGCACACCCACGGGGAACCAGCCCCAGCATTTT
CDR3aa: CASTPTGNQPQHF

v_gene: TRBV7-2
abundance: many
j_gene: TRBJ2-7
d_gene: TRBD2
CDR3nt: TGTGCCAGCAGCTTGCTGCGGGGGGGCACCTACGAGCAGTACTTC
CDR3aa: CASSLLRGGTYEQYF

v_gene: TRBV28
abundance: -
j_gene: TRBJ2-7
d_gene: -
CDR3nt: TGTGCCAGCAGTCCGCCGGCGGCAGCCTACGAGCAGTACTTC
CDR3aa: CASSPPAAAYEQYF

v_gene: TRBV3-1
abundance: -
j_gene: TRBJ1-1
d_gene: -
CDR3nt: TGTGCCAGCAGCCAATCGGGACGGCACGCTGAAGCTTTCTTT
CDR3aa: CASSQSGRHAEAFF

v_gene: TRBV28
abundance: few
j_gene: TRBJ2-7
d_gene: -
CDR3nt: TGTGCCAGCAGTTTACTCGAGACAGGTATAAACGAGCAGTACTTC
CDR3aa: CASSLLETGINEQYF

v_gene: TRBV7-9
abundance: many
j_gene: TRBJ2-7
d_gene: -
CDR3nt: TGTGCCAGCAGCGAAGCCGTAACCGACTACGAGCAGTACTTC
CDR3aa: CASSEAVTDYEQYF

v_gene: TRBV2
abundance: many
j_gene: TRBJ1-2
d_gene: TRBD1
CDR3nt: TGTGCCAGCAGTCGAGGGACAGGGGCGTTGAGCCATGGCTACACCTTC
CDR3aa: CASSRGTGALSHGYTF

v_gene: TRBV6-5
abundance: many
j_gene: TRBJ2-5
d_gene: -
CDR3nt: TGTGCCAGCACCGAGGGGGGTTCAGAGACCCAGTACTTC
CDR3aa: CASTEGGSETQYF

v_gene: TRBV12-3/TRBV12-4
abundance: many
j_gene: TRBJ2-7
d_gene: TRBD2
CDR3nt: TGTGCCAGCAGCCGGACTAGCGGGAGTTACGAGCAGTACTTC
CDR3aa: CASSRTSGSYEQYF

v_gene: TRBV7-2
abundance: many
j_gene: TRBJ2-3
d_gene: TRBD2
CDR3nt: TGTGCCAGCAGCCCAGGACTAGCGGGAGGAGGTACGCAGTATTTT
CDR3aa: CASSPGLAGGGTQYF

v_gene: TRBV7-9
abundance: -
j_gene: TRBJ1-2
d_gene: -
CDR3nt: TGTGCCAGCAGCTTAACGGAGGCCAATAGCTATGGCTACACCTTC
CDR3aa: CASSLTEANSYGYTF

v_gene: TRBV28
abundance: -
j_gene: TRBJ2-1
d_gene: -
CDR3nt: TGTGCCAGCAGTTTTCTCGGTTACAATGAGCAGTTCTTC
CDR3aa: CASSFLGYNEQFF

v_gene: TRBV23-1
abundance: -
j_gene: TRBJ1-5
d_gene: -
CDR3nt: TGCGCCAGCAGTCAACCGTATTGCGGCAATCAGCCCCAGCATTTT
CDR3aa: CASSQPYCGNQPQHF

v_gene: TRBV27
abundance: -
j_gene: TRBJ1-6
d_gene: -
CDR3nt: TGTGCCAGCAGTTTTGGGTGGGGATCACCCCTCCACTTT
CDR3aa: CASSFGWGSPLHF

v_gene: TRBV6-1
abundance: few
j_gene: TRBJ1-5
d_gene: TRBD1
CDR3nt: TGTGCCAGCAGTGTCGGACAGGGAGGTGGACAGCCCCAGCATTTT
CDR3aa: CASSVGQGGGQPQHF

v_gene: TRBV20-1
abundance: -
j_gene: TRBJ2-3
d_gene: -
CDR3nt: TGCAGTGCTAGCTGGTCGGTGGAGTATTTT
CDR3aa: CSASWSVEYF

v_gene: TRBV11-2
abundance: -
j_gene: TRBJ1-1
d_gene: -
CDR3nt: TGTGCCAGCAGCTTATCCCTAATGAACACTGAAGCTTTCTTT
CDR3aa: CASSLSLMNTEAFF

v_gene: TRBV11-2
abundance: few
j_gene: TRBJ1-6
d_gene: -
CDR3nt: TGTGCCAGCAGCTTAGGCGGGCAGAGCTCCTATAATTCACCCCTCCACTTT
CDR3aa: CASSLGGQSSYNSPLHF

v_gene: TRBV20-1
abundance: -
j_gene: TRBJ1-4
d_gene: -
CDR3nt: TGCAGTGCTAGAAGCGGGATGGGGGAAAAACTGTTTTTT
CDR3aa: CSARSGMGEKLFF

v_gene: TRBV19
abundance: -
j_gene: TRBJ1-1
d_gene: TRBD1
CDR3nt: TGTGCCTGTGGGACAGTGAACACTGAAGCTTTCTTT
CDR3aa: CACGTVNTEAFF

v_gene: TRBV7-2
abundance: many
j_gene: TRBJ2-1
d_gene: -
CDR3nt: TGTGCCAGCAGCTCCTCGGGCCAGACCTCCTACAATGAGCAGTTCTTC
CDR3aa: CASSSSGQTSYNEQFF

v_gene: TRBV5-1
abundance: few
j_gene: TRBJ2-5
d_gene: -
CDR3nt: TGTGCCAGTAGCCTCTCGTCCCAAGAGACCCAGTACTTC
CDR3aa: CASSLSSQETQYF

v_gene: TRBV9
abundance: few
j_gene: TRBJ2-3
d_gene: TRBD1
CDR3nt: TGTGCCAGCAGCCCAAGAGGGGGACAGGGCTCGTATACGCAGTATTTT
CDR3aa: CASSPRGGQGSYTQYF

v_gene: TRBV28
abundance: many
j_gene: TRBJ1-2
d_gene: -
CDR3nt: TGTGCCAGCAGCCCTAGTTTACTCAGGGGACGCTATGGCTACACCTTC
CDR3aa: CASSPSLLRGRYGYTF

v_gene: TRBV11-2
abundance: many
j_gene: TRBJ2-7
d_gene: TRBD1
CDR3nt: TGTGCCAGCAGCTTAGATCGGGACAGGGGGTCCTACGAGCAGTACTTC
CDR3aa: CASSLDRDRGSYEQYF

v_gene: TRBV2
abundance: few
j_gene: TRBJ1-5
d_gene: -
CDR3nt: TGTGCCAGCAGTGAATGGAATGGGAGCAATCAGCCCCAGCATTTT
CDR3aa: CASSEWNGSNQPQHF

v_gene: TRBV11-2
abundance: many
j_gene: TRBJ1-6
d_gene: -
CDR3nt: TGTGCCAGCAAACACTGGGCCTCCTCCTATAATTCACCCCTCCACTTT
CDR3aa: CASKHWASSYNSPLHF

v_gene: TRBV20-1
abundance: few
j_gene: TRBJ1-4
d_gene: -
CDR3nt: TGCAGTGCTAGAGATACAGGGTTTGAAAAACTGTTTTTT
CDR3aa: CSARDTGFEKLFF

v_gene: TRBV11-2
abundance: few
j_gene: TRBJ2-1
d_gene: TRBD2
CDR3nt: TGTGCCAGCAGCTGGCCCGGGACTAGTGTTAATGAGCAGTTCTTC
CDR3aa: CASSWPGTSVNEQFF